A selection of T cell receptor beta chains follows, all from one sample in a study of CD8 T cells in Susac syndrome. TCRdb reprocessed the immunoSEQ multiplex PCR reads with MiXCR, giving one entry per CDR3 protein. The sample yields some 180,000 distinct CDR3 sequences, about 94% seen once. Sequenced: CD4+ T cells from PBMCs. The receptors come from a human donor in good health. The CDR3 runs from the conserved cysteine through the conserved F or W. The order of the fields is D gene, V gene, clone size, J gene, CDR3 protein, CDR3 DNA. The D gene is left open where the match is weak. Not every row has a clone size; where given, it reads once, few, many or a size class.

d_gene: TRBD2
v_gene: TRBV7-2
abundance: NA
j_gene: TRBJ2-1
CDR3aa: CASSLSGGRNNEQFF
CDR3nt: TGTGCCAGCAGCCTAAGCGGGGGGAGAAACAATGAGCAGTTCTTC

d_gene: NA
v_gene: TRBV5-1
abundance: NA
j_gene: TRBJ2-4
CDR3aa: CASSSGDTGSIQYF
CDR3nt: TGCGCCAGCAGCTCGGGGGACACGGGTAGCATTCAGTACTTC

d_gene: NA
v_gene: TRBV19
abundance: NA
j_gene: TRBJ1-1
CDR3aa: CASMAWSNTEAFF
CDR3nt: TGTGCCAGTATGGCCTGGTCTAACACTGAAGCTTTCTTT

d_gene: NA
v_gene: TRBV7-2
abundance: once
j_gene: TRBJ1-1
CDR3aa: CASSEGHPNTEAFF
CDR3nt: TGTGCCAGCAGCGAGGGACACCCGAACACTGAAGCTTTCTTT

d_gene: NA
v_gene: TRBV19
abundance: NA
j_gene: TRBJ1-5
CDR3aa: CASSPSLGSRQPQHF
CDR3nt: TGTGCCAGTAGCCCCTCATTGGGTTCGAGGCAGCCCCAGCATTTT

d_gene: NA
v_gene: TRBV6-5
abundance: NA
j_gene: TRBJ1-1
CDR3aa: CASSRLADGTEAFF
CDR3nt: TGTGCCAGCAGTCGCTTGGCAGATGGAACTGAAGCTTTCTTT

d_gene: TRBD1
v_gene: TRBV9
abundance: few
j_gene: TRBJ1-4
CDR3aa: CASSSRTGSNEKLFF
CDR3nt: TGTGCCAGCAGCTCCCGGACAGGGTCTAATGAAAAACTGTTTTTT

d_gene: TRBD1
v_gene: TRBV20-1
abundance: NA
j_gene: TRBJ2-7
CDR3aa: CSATTVGQGNEQYF
CDR3nt: TGCAGTGCTACCACCGTAGGACAGGGAAACGAGCAGTACTTC

d_gene: TRBD1
v_gene: TRBV7-9
abundance: few
j_gene: TRBJ2-7
CDR3aa: CASSPRTGHYEQYF
CDR3nt: TGTGCCAGCAGCCCCCGGACAGGGCACTACGAGCAGTACTTC

d_gene: NA
v_gene: TRBV7-2
abundance: NA
j_gene: TRBJ2-6
CDR3aa: CASSRTRGSGANVLTF
CDR3nt: TGTGCCAGCAGCCGTACCCGGGGATCCGGGGCCAACGTCCTGACTTTC

d_gene: NA
v_gene: TRBV5-1
abundance: NA
j_gene: TRBJ2-7
CDR3aa: CASSLEGAHYEQYF
CDR3nt: TGCGCCAGCAGCTTGGAAGGGGCCCACTACGAGCAGTACTTC

d_gene: TRBD2
v_gene: TRBV5-5
abundance: NA
j_gene: TRBJ2-5
CDR3aa: CASSLTAGGGETQYF
CDR3nt: TGTGCCAGCAGCTTGACTGCGGGGGGAGGAGAGACCCAGTACTTC

d_gene: NA
v_gene: TRBV3-1
abundance: NA
j_gene: TRBJ2-1
CDR3aa: CASREAPTNEQFF
CDR3nt: TGTGCCAGCAGAGAAGCCCCCACAAATGAGCAGTTCTTC

d_gene: NA
v_gene: TRBV7-2
abundance: NA
j_gene: TRBJ1-2
CDR3aa: CASSLKTGTGYTF
CDR3nt: TGTGCCAGCAGCTTAAAAACAGGGACTGGCTACACCTTC

d_gene: NA
v_gene: TRBV7-2
abundance: NA
j_gene: TRBJ1-5
CDR3aa: CASSSLGLPGQPQHF
CDR3nt: TGTGCCAGCAGCTCTCTAGGGCTCCCCGGACAGCCCCAGCATTTT

d_gene: TRBD1
v_gene: TRBV15
abundance: NA
j_gene: TRBJ1-1
CDR3aa: CATSREGQGISTEAFF
CDR3nt: TGTGCCACCAGCAGAGAAGGACAGGGGATTAGTACTGAAGCTTTCTTT

d_gene: TRBD1
v_gene: TRBV7-9
abundance: NA
j_gene: TRBJ1-4
CDR3aa: CASSPGTGVNEKLFF
CDR3nt: TGTGCCAGCAGCCCCGGGACAGGGGTTAATGAAAAACTGTTTTTT

d_gene: TRBD1
v_gene: TRBV5-1
abundance: NA
j_gene: TRBJ2-7
CDR3aa: CASSREGQGSYEQYF
CDR3nt: TGCGCCAGCAGCCGTGAGGGACAGGGATCCTACGAGCAGTACTTC

d_gene: TRBD2
v_gene: TRBV6-1
abundance: NA
j_gene: TRBJ2-5
CDR3aa: CASRPYQGLEGQAQYF
CDR3nt: TGTGCCAGCAGGCCATACCAGGGACTAGAAGGCCAAGCCCAGTACTTC

d_gene: NA
v_gene: TRBV3-1
abundance: NA
j_gene: TRBJ2-3
CDR3aa: CASSQVEDTQYF
CDR3nt: TGTGCCAGCAGCCAAGTTGAAGATACGCAGTATTTT

d_gene: NA
v_gene: TRBV5-1
abundance: NA
j_gene: TRBJ1-5
CDR3aa: CASSFTGSLGQPQHF
CDR3nt: TGCGCCAGCAGCTTCACGGGGAGTTTAGGACAGCCCCAGCATTTT

d_gene: NA
v_gene: TRBV5-1
abundance: NA
j_gene: TRBJ2-7
CDR3aa: CASSLAGVGSYEQYF
CDR3nt: TGCGCCAGCAGCTTGGCCGGGGTTGGATCCTACGAGCAGTACTTC

d_gene: NA
v_gene: TRBV7-2
abundance: NA
j_gene: TRBJ2-5
CDR3aa: CASSLVTQMWTQYF
CDR3nt: TGTGCCAGCAGCTTAGTTACCCAGATGTGGACCCAGTACTTC

d_gene: TRBD2
v_gene: TRBV7-2
abundance: NA
j_gene: TRBJ2-7
CDR3aa: CASSFPAGTSEQYF
CDR3nt: TGTGCCAGCAGCTTTCCCGCAGGGACTAGCGAGCAGTACTTC

d_gene: NA
v_gene: TRBV7-2
abundance: NA
j_gene: TRBJ1-1
CDR3aa: CASRIFTEAFF
CDR3nt: TGTGCCAGCAGAATTTTCACTGAAGCTTTCTTT

d_gene: NA
v_gene: TRBV19
abundance: once
j_gene: TRBJ1-2
CDR3aa: CASSIQGLDYGYTF
CDR3nt: TGTGCCAGTAGTATTCAAGGTCTAGACTATGGCTACACCTTC

d_gene: NA
v_gene: TRBV5-4
abundance: NA
j_gene: TRBJ1-4
CDR3aa: CASSSPDRSEKLFF
CDR3nt: TGTGCCAGCAGCTCTCCCGACAGGAGTGAAAAACTGTTTTTT

d_gene: NA
v_gene: TRBV7-3
abundance: NA
j_gene: TRBJ2-3
CDR3aa: CASSLGDPADTQYF
CDR3nt: TGTGCCAGCAGCTTGGGGGATCCGGCAGATACGCAGTATTTT

d_gene: TRBD2
v_gene: TRBV7-3
abundance: NA
j_gene: TRBJ2-4
CDR3aa: CASSLLAGGQRTIQYF
CDR3nt: TGTGCCAGCAGCTTACTAGCGGGGGGACAGCGGACCATTCAGTACTTC

d_gene: NA
v_gene: TRBV18
abundance: NA
j_gene: TRBJ1-1
CDR3aa: CASSSLARTRSNTEAFF
CDR3nt: TGTGCCAGCTCATCCCTGGCCCGAACAAGGTCAAACACTGAAGCTTTCTTT

d_gene: NA
v_gene: TRBV9
abundance: NA
j_gene: TRBJ2-3
CDR3aa: CASSAPSTDTQYF
CDR3nt: TGTGCCAGCAGCGCCCCAAGCACAGATACGCAGTATTTT

d_gene: NA
v_gene: TRBV4-1
abundance: NA
j_gene: TRBJ1-3
CDR3aa: CASSHLDASSGNTIYF
CDR3nt: TGCGCCAGCAGCCATCTCGACGCTAGTTCTGGAAACACCATATATTTT

d_gene: TRBD1
v_gene: TRBV7-9
abundance: NA
j_gene: TRBJ2-7
CDR3aa: CASSSDRGMVDEQYF
CDR3nt: TGTGCCAGCAGCTCGGACAGGGGGATGGTAGACGAGCAGTACTTC

d_gene: NA
v_gene: TRBV29-1
abundance: once
j_gene: TRBJ1-1
CDR3aa: CSARTANTEAFF
CDR3nt: TGCAGCGCCCGGACGGCTAACACTGAAGCTTTCTTT

d_gene: NA
v_gene: TRBV7-9
abundance: once
j_gene: TRBJ2-3
CDR3aa: CASSPYPLSGNTQYF
CDR3nt: TGTGCCAGCAGCCCCTATCCCCTCTCAGGAAATACGCAGTATTTT

d_gene: NA
v_gene: TRBV7-2
abundance: NA
j_gene: TRBJ2-1
CDR3aa: CASSNRLVYNEQFF
CDR3nt: TGTGCCAGCAGCAATCGACTAGTTTATAATGAGCAGTTCTTC

d_gene: TRBD2
v_gene: TRBV5-1
abundance: NA
j_gene: TRBJ2-1
CDR3aa: CASTTSGYNEQFF
CDR3nt: TGCGCCAGCACAACTAGCGGATACAATGAGCAGTTCTTC

d_gene: NA
v_gene: TRBV6-2/TRBV6-3
abundance: NA
j_gene: TRBJ2-4
CDR3aa: CASSSLGVAKNIQYF
CDR3nt: TGTGCCAGCAGCAGTCTAGGGGTAGCCAAAAACATTCAGTACTTC

d_gene: NA
v_gene: TRBV29-1
abundance: NA
j_gene: TRBJ2-3
CDR3aa: CSVEVTGSGRTGRDTQYF
CDR3nt: TGCAGCGTTGAAGTTACGGGGTCCGGGCGCACCGGCAGGGATACGCAGTATTTT

d_gene: NA
v_gene: TRBV29-1
abundance: NA
j_gene: TRBJ1-2
CDR3aa: CSVEPTGSSLVGYTF
CDR3nt: TGCAGCGTTGAACCGACAGGATCTTCCCTCGTTGGCTACACCTTC

d_gene: TRBD1
v_gene: TRBV7-2
abundance: few
j_gene: TRBJ2-5
CDR3aa: CASSLDRVETQYF
CDR3nt: TGTGCCAGCAGCTTGGACAGGGTGGAGACCCAGTACTTC

d_gene: TRBD2
v_gene: TRBV7-9
abundance: NA
j_gene: TRBJ2-1
CDR3aa: CASSPPGGRGQFF
CDR3nt: TGTGCCAGCAGCCCTCCCGGGGGGAGAGGGCAGTTCTTC

d_gene: NA
v_gene: TRBV20-1
abundance: NA
j_gene: TRBJ2-5
CDR3aa: CSAVTPQETQYF
CDR3nt: TGCAGTGCTGTGACCCCTCAAGAGACCCAGTACTTC

d_gene: TRBD1
v_gene: TRBV5-1
abundance: NA
j_gene: TRBJ2-5
CDR3aa: CASSEVGQGETQYF
CDR3nt: TGCGCCAGCAGCGAGGTGGGACAGGGGGAGACCCAGTACTTC

d_gene: NA
v_gene: TRBV9
abundance: NA
j_gene: TRBJ2-1
CDR3aa: CASSGSPRTDVAEQFF
CDR3nt: TGTGCCAGCAGCGGGTCCCCTAGGACAGACGTAGCTGAGCAGTTCTTC

d_gene: TRBD1
v_gene: TRBV10-3
abundance: NA
j_gene: TRBJ1-6
CDR3aa: CAHQDRGNSPLHF
CDR3nt: TGTGCCCATCAAGACAGGGGGAATTCACCCCTCCACTTT

d_gene: NA
v_gene: TRBV7-8
abundance: once
j_gene: TRBJ1-1
CDR3aa: CASSFGGLNTEAFF
CDR3nt: TGTGCCAGCAGCTTTGGAGGCTTGAACACTGAAGCTTTCTTT

d_gene: NA
v_gene: TRBV19
abundance: NA
j_gene: TRBJ2-6
CDR3aa: CASSSSTGSGANVLTF
CDR3nt: TGTGCCAGTAGTAGCTCGACAGGCTCTGGGGCCAACGTCCTGACTTTC

d_gene: TRBD1
v_gene: TRBV5-1
abundance: NA
j_gene: TRBJ1-6
CDR3aa: CASSPGTGINSPLHF
CDR3nt: TGCGCCAGCAGCCCCGGGACAGGGATTAATTCACCCCTCCACTTT

d_gene: NA
v_gene: TRBV7-2
abundance: NA
j_gene: TRBJ2-6
CDR3aa: CASSFHNVLTF
CDR3nt: TGTGCCAGCAGCTTTCACAACGTCCTGACTTTC

d_gene: TRBD1
v_gene: TRBV29-1
abundance: NA
j_gene: TRBJ1-4
CDR3aa: CSVHLTGSNEKLFF
CDR3nt: TGCAGCGTTCACCTGACAGGGTCTAATGAAAAACTGTTTTTT

d_gene: NA
v_gene: TRBV5-1
abundance: NA
j_gene: TRBJ2-5
CDR3aa: CASSFSPSETQYF
CDR3nt: TGCGCCAGCAGCTTCTCGCCATCGGAGACCCAGTACTTC